This TCR beta chain came from a study of vaccination effects on CD4 cells after COVID-19. Clones were sequenced by immunoSEQ multiplex PCR, and TCRdb holds only the in-frame ones, with some missing. This sample has about 28,000 clones, with more than 60% found just once. The ends were cut back, 2 bases at V and 6 bases at J, with 13 bases in the middle. The CDR3 consists of 14 residues. CDR1 and CDR2 from the germline V gene are MNHEY and SVGAGI. Antigen-specific CD4+ T cells were expanded with viral peptide pools in the ViraFEST assay before sequencing. Following culture for around 9 days, CD4+ T cells were isolated. All participants had two doses of either the BNT162b2 or mRNA-1273 vaccine. In regard to this clone: Antigen specificity is unknown.

The chain joins TRBV6-5 to TRBJ1-1; D is unclear. This sample comprised CD4+ T cells from PBMCs cultured with HCoV-NL63 spike peptides, obtained after COVID-19 vaccination. This TCR derives from a human donor who received a COVID-19 vaccine. CDR3 DNA: TGTGCCAGCAGTTACAGGTTGGGTAGGGCTGAAGCTTTCTTT. Translation: CASSYRLGRAEAFF.